Listed below are T cell receptor beta chains from one sample, sequenced in a study of vaccination effects on CD4 cells after COVID-19. Measured with immunoSEQ multiplex PCR; TCRdb has only the in-frame clones, and not every one. The sample gives roughly 75,000 clones, roughly 78% of which show up once; approximately 3.7% is in the top ten. Antigens of these TCRs are unknown. The sample in question was CD4+ T cells from PBMCs cultured with HCoV-OC43 spike peptides, obtained before COVID-19 vaccination. All receptors derive from a human donor who received a COVID-19 vaccine. Each CDR3 is given with its conserved first and last residue. Fields, in order: V gene, D gene, clone size, J gene, CDR3 DNA, CDR3 protein. D genes are given only for firm matches. Size values are once, few and many counts, or a class for expanded clones, and some rows have none.

V: TRBV4-2
D: .
size: .
J: TRBJ1-2
DNA: TGTGCCAGCAGCCTTCCAGGGCAATCTAACTATGGCTACACCTTC
CDR3: CASSLPGQSNYGYTF

V: TRBV18
D: TRBD1
size: .
J: TRBJ2-5
DNA: TGTGCCAGCTCCCCGGGACAGACAGAGACCCAGTACTTC
CDR3: CASSPGQTETQYF

V: TRBV5-1
D: TRBD1
size: few
J: TRBJ1-2
DNA: TGCGCCAGCCGCGGGGTCCGGACAGGGGTAGAAGATGGCTACACCTTC
CDR3: CASRGVRTGVEDGYTF

V: TRBV19
D: TRBD1
size: .
J: TRBJ2-1
DNA: TGTGCCAGTTCCCAGACCGGGACAGGGCAATATGAGCAGTTCTTC
CDR3: CASSQTGTGQYEQFF

V: TRBV6-5
D: .
size: .
J: TRBJ2-2
DNA: TGTGCCAGCAGAAGGGTTCTCGGGGAGCTGTTTTTT
CDR3: CASRRVLGELFF

V: TRBV12-5
D: .
size: .
J: TRBJ2-5
DNA: TGTGCTAGTGCCCTAGGGGCAGGTCTTTGGGAGACCCAGTACTTC
CDR3: CASALGAGLWETQYF

V: TRBV29-1
D: TRBD2
size: .
J: TRBJ2-1
DNA: TGCAGCGTTTACGGGGGGGCTGTCCATGAGCAGTTCTTC
CDR3: CSVYGGAVHEQFF

V: TRBV2
D: TRBD2
size: .
J: TRBJ2-1
DNA: TGTGCCAGCACCCCCGGGACTAGCAATAATGAGCAGTTCTTC
CDR3: CASTPGTSNNEQFF

V: TRBV5-1
D: .
size: once
J: TRBJ2-3
DNA: TGCGCCAGCAGCTTGGGGGAGGCGGGGTACACAGATACGCAGTATTTT
CDR3: CASSLGEAGYTDTQYF

V: TRBV5-1
D: .
size: .
J: TRBJ2-1
DNA: TGCGCCAGCAGCTTGGGGTCTCACAATGAGCAGTTCTTC
CDR3: CASSLGSHNEQFF

V: TRBV7-9
D: .
size: few
J: TRBJ1-2
DNA: TGTGCCAGCAGCTTATTATCGGACGGATTAAGCTACACCTTC
CDR3: CASSLLSDGLSYTF

V: TRBV6-1
D: .
size: few
J: TRBJ1-5
DNA: TGTGCCAGCAGTGAATATGAGTGGGCAGGGTATCAGCCCCAGCATTTT
CDR3: CASSEYEWAGYQPQHF

V: TRBV3-1/TRBV3-2
D: TRBD1
size: .
J: TRBJ2-1
DNA: TGTGCCAGCAGCCAAGGGACAGGGACCTACAATGAGCAGTTCTTC
CDR3: CASSQGTGTYNEQFF

V: TRBV5-8
D: TRBD2
size: .
J: TRBJ2-1
DNA: TGTGCCAGCAGCTTGACTAGGACTAGCGGGGTGGCCTCCTACAATGAGCAGTTCTTC
CDR3: CASSLTRTSGVASYNEQFF

V: TRBV24-1
D: .
size: few
J: TRBJ1-1
DNA: TGTGCCACCAGTGATTTCGGTAACACTGAAGCTTTCTTT
CDR3: CATSDFGNTEAFF

V: TRBV9
D: .
size: few
J: TRBJ2-2
DNA: TGTGCCAGCAGCGGACAGATGAACACCGGGGAGCTGTTTTTT
CDR3: CASSGQMNTGELFF

V: TRBV24-1
D: TRBD2
size: .
J: TRBJ2-1
DNA: TGTGCCACCAGTAACCCGGGACTAGGTTCCTACAATGAGCAGTTCTTC
CDR3: CATSNPGLGSYNEQFF

V: TRBV5-1
D: TRBD1
size: few
J: TRBJ1-1
DNA: TGCGCCAGCAGCTTGGGGACAGGGGGCACTGAAGCTTTCTTT
CDR3: CASSLGTGGTEAFF

V: TRBV24-1
D: TRBD1
size: .
J: TRBJ1-5
DNA: TGTGCCACCGGCACAGGGGGCCGGAATCAGCCCCAGCATTTT
CDR3: CATGTGGRNQPQHF

V: TRBV6-5
D: TRBD1
size: .
J: TRBJ1-6
DNA: TGTGCCAGCAGTCCCAGGGGGTATAATTCACCCCTCCACTTT
CDR3: CASSPRGYNSPLHF

V: TRBV15
D: .
size: .
J: TRBJ2-5
DNA: TGTGCCACCAGCCCCGGACCCGGTCGAGAGACCCAGTACTTC
CDR3: CATSPGPGRETQYF

V: TRBV25-1
D: .
size: .
J: TRBJ1-5
DNA: TGTGCCAGCAGTGAATGGCGGGGCAGAGGACAGCCCCAGCATTTT
CDR3: CASSEWRGRGQPQHF

V: TRBV5-1
D: TRBD1
size: few
J: TRBJ1-4
DNA: TGCGCCAGCAGCTTGGGACAGGGAGCAACTAATGAAAAACTGTTTTTT
CDR3: CASSLGQGATNEKLFF

V: TRBV4-1
D: .
size: .
J: TRBJ2-3
DNA: TGCGCCAGCAGTAAGACTTACCAGGGGCCAGATACGCAGTATTTT
CDR3: CASSKTYQGPDTQYF

V: TRBV18
D: .
size: .
J: TRBJ1-6
DNA: TGTGCCAGCTCGCCCGACAGAAATTCACCCCTCCACTTT
CDR3: CASSPDRNSPLHF

V: TRBV3-1/TRBV3-2
D: TRBD2
size: .
J: TRBJ2-2
DNA: TGTGCCAGCAGGCTGGCCGGGACTAGGGGGAGCACCAGGGAGCTGTTTTTT
CDR3: CASRLAGTRGSTRELFF

V: TRBV12-3/TRBV12-4
D: .
size: .
J: TRBJ1-5
DNA: TGTGCCAGCAGTTTTAGCCGAAATCAGCCCCAGCATTTT
CDR3: CASSFSRNQPQHF

V: TRBV5-4
D: .
size: .
J: TRBJ1-2
DNA: TGTGCCAGCAGCCCGGGAAAGGGGGACTATGGCTACACCTTC
CDR3: CASSPGKGDYGYTF

V: TRBV7-9
D: TRBD1
size: .
J: TRBJ2-1
DNA: TGTGCCAGCAGCTTACTGGGCCAGGGGGCGAGGAATGAGCAGTTCTTC
CDR3: CASSLLGQGARNEQFF

V: TRBV4-1
D: .
size: .
J: TRBJ1-2
DNA: TGCGCCAGCAGCCAAGGGGATACAGACTATGGCTACACCTTC
CDR3: CASSQGDTDYGYTF

V: TRBV28
D: TRBD1
size: .
J: TRBJ1-1
DNA: TGTGCCAGCAGTTTTCTCAGGGGGCTGGAAGAAGTCACTGAAGCTTTCTTT
CDR3: CASSFLRGLEEVTEAFF

V: TRBV30
D: .
size: .
J: TRBJ1-6
DNA: TGTGCCTGGAGTGTCCAAACCCGTCGGGGGGGGAGCTCACCCCTCCACTTT
CDR3: CAWSVQTRRGGSSPLHF

V: TRBV4-1
D: .
size: .
J: TRBJ1-1
DNA: TGCGCCAGCAGCCAAGTCCCCCTGAACACTGAAGCTTTCTTT
CDR3: CASSQVPLNTEAFF

V: TRBV12-3/TRBV12-4
D: .
size: .
J: TRBJ1-2
DNA: TGTGCCAGCAGTTTAATAGGGATTTACGGCTACACCTTC
CDR3: CASSLIGIYGYTF

V: TRBV14
D: .
size: .
J: TRBJ1-4
DNA: TGTGCCAGCAGCCTGGGAAACCGGGCCCGAAATGAAAAACTGTTTTTT
CDR3: CASSLGNRARNEKLFF

V: TRBV11-2
D: TRBD2
size: .
J: TRBJ2-1
DNA: TGTGCCAGCAGCTTAGATCGGCCGGGGGGATCCTACAATGAGCAGTTCTTC
CDR3: CASSLDRPGGSYNEQFF

V: TRBV9
D: .
size: few
J: TRBJ2-1
DNA: TGTGCCAGCAGCGTAGTAGGCGGGTCCTCCTACAATGAGCAGTTCTTC
CDR3: CASSVVGGSSYNEQFF

V: TRBV2
D: .
size: .
J: TRBJ1-3
DNA: TGTGCCAGCTTATTACAGGCTCCTGGAAACACCATATATTTT
CDR3: CASLLQAPGNTIYF

V: TRBV6-1
D: .
size: .
J: TRBJ1-1
DNA: TGTGCCAGCAGTGATGCTGGGGGCAGAGTCCGGAACACTGAAGCTTTCTTT
CDR3: CASSDAGGRVRNTEAFF

V: TRBV6-6
D: TRBD1
size: .
J: TRBJ1-1
DNA: TGTGCCAGCTCACGGGCCTATCAGGGGGTGGGGACTGAAGCTTTCTTT
CDR3: CASSRAYQGVGTEAFF

V: TRBV28
D: TRBD2
size: .
J: TRBJ2-5
DNA: TGTGCCAGCAGCTCGGGAGGGACACAAGAGACCCAGTACTTC
CDR3: CASSSGGTQETQYF

V: TRBV5-1
D: .
size: .
J: TRBJ2-3
DNA: TGCGCCAGCAGCTTGGTACTAGATACGCAGTATTTT
CDR3: CASSLVLDTQYF

V: TRBV24-1
D: .
size: .
J: TRBJ1-2
DNA: TGTGCCACCAGTGATGAGGCGGGGGCCTATGGCTACACCTTC
CDR3: CATSDEAGAYGYTF

V: TRBV5-1
D: .
size: .
J: TRBJ2-2
DNA: TGCGCCAGCATGATATTATCGGGTCTCTTCACCGGGGAGCTGTTTTTT
CDR3: CASMILSGLFTGELFF

V: TRBV7-8
D: .
size: .
J: TRBJ1-2
DNA: TGTGCCAGCAGCTTAGAAGTCCAGGGGTGGACGGACTACACCTTC
CDR3: CASSLEVQGWTDYTF

V: TRBV2
D: .
size: .
J: TRBJ2-3
DNA: TGTGCCAGCAGTGAACAGACTAGCACAGATACGCAGTATTTT
CDR3: CASSEQTSTDTQYF

V: TRBV19
D: TRBD2
size: .
J: TRBJ2-3
DNA: TGTGCCAGTAGTATTGGTAGCGGGGGGGCCGGGGTAAGAACAGATACGCAGTATTTT
CDR3: CASSIGSGGAGVRTDTQYF

V: TRBV7-3
D: TRBD1
size: .
J: TRBJ2-1
DNA: TGTGCCAGCAGCTCAGGGGGCGCTATAGGTGAGCAGTTCTTC
CDR3: CASSSGGAIGEQFF

V: TRBV5-1
D: TRBD1
size: few
J: TRBJ2-5
DNA: TGCGCCAGCAGCTTGGCGACAGGGGGGCAAGAGACCCAGTACTTC
CDR3: CASSLATGGQETQYF

V: TRBV3-1/TRBV3-2
D: .
size: .
J: TRBJ1-2
DNA: TGTGCCAGCAGCCAAAGGGGGACAATGTGGGGCTACACCTTC
CDR3: CASSQRGTMWGYTF

V: TRBV7-8
D: .
size: .
J: TRBJ1-2
DNA: TGTGCCAGCAGCTTAGGTTCCCCAGGACAGAACTATGGCTACACCTTC
CDR3: CASSLGSPGQNYGYTF

V: TRBV24-1
D: .
size: .
J: TRBJ2-1
DNA: TGTGCCACCAGTGAGTGGGGTGGAGGCAATGAGCAGTTCTTC
CDR3: CATSEWGGGNEQFF

V: TRBV3-1/TRBV3-2
D: .
size: .
J: TRBJ2-5
DNA: TGTGCCAGCAGCCAACGGATGGAAGAGACCCAGTACTTC
CDR3: CASSQRMEETQYF

V: TRBV30
D: .
size: .
J: TRBJ2-5
DNA: TGTGCCTGGAGTGGGATCGGACTCCCGAGGGAGACCCAGTACTTC
CDR3: CAWSGIGLPRETQYF

V: TRBV11-3
D: .
size: .
J: TRBJ2-5
DNA: TGTGCCAGCAGCTTAGGGGAGACCCAGTACTTC
CDR3: CASSLGETQYF

V: TRBV12-5
D: .
size: .
J: TRBJ1-3
DNA: TGTGCTAGTGGAAGGGAGATTTCTGGAAACACCATATATTTT
CDR3: CASGREISGNTIYF

V: TRBV2
D: TRBD1
size: .
J: TRBJ1-5
DNA: TGTGCCAGCAGTGAGGGCAGGGGGGGTCAGCCCCAGCATTTT
CDR3: CASSEGRGGQPQHF

V: TRBV6-5
D: .
size: .
J: TRBJ1-2
DNA: TGTGCCAGCAGTTTTAAATCCCACTATGGCTACACCTTC
CDR3: CASSFKSHYGYTF